What follows describes a single T cell receptor beta chain. What it binds is unknown. The data were taken from a study of cytomegalovirus exposure and HLA in healthy donors. Overall study context: Among the 370 or so donors who were genotyped, 81% fell in the genetic ancestry cluster that is associated with self-reported Caucasian donors. The study's findings and limits: In terms of immune exposure information, only CMV serostatus was available. Most TCR beta V segments were productive about 87% or about 30% of the time in an earlier analysis.

The PCR was carried out with 60 Vbeta primers and 13 Jbeta primers. Libraries were prepared by immunoSEQ multiplex PCR; TCRdb keeps only in-frame clonotypes and omits some of them. The profile covers 150,000 or so clones, with 60% to 85% appearing a single time and about 13% taken by the ten largest. This clonotype originated in a man aged 35 to 55 in good health and CMV-seropositive. Input material: PBMCs.

Here the CDR3 reads CASSQDMSTGELFF. For the CDR3, the DNA is TGCGCCAGCAGCCAAGATATGAGCACCGGGGAGCTGTTTTTT. This chain joins TRBV4-3 and TRBJ2-2; no clear D gene. CDR1 is LGHNA and CDR2 is YSLEER in the germline V gene. V shed 0 bases and J shed 4 bases, with 6 bases lying between them. The CDR3 consists of 14 residues.